These T cell receptor beta chains were read from a single sample in a study of OX40 agonist ivuxolimab in advanced cancers. The protocol was immunoSEQ multiplex PCR, while the TCRdb copy is restricted to in-frame clones and leaves out a portion. The data hold around 15,000 clones, with 76% observed a single time. The sequenced sample was CD4+ or CD8+ T cells sorted from blood, obtained in a trial of the OX40 agonist ivuxolimab. Receptor source: an adult with an advanced solid tumor such as melanoma, head and neck, liver or kidney cancer. Both conserved end residues are part of each CDR3. A D gene is named only where the DNA matches it firmly. The size of a clone is reported for some rows only, either as once, few or many, or as a class for expanded clones.

abundance | d_gene | j_gene | v_gene | CDR3aa | CDR3nt
NA | NA | TRBJ2-6 | TRBV7-6 | CASSPFNRPSGSGANVLTF | TGTGCCAGCAGTCCATTCAATAGGCCTAGTGGCTCTGGGGCCAACGTCCTGACTTTC
NA | NA | TRBJ1-2 | TRBV7-9 | CASSLAGADGYTF | TGTGCCAGCAGCTTAGCAGGGGCGGATGGCTACACCTTC
NA | TRBD1 | TRBJ1-1 | TRBV11-2 | CASSQRQGVSSKAFF | TGTGCCAGCAGCCAGAGACAGGGGGTAAGCAGTAAAGCTTTCTTT
medium-sized | NA | TRBJ1-4 | TRBV5-6 | CASSFIATNEKLFF | TGTGCCAGCAGCTTCATTGCAACTAATGAAAAACTGTTTTTT
few | NA | TRBJ2-2 | TRBV5-1 | CASSSGTGELFF | TGCGCCAGCAGCTCGGGCACCGGGGAGCTGTTTTTT
NA | NA | TRBJ1-5 | TRBV27 | CASSLASSGNQPQHF | TGTGCCAGCAGTTTAGCGTCGTCCGGCAATCAGCCCCAGCATTTT
NA | TRBD1 | TRBJ2-5 | TRBV6-5 | CASNLPGQKETQYF | TGTGCCAGCAACCTCCCGGGACAGAAAGAGACCCAGTACTTC
NA | NA | TRBJ1-2 | TRBV30 | CAWSGGLGYTF | TGTGCCTGGAGTGGAGGGCTCGGCTACACCTTC
few | NA | TRBJ1-3 | TRBV30 | CAWSPGNTIYF | TGTGCCTGGAGTCCCGGGAACACCATATATTTT
NA | NA | TRBJ2-7 | TRBV5-4 | CASSQLVRDEQYF | TGTGCCAGCAGCCAACTGGTGAGGGACGAGCAGTACTTC
NA | NA | TRBJ2-5 | TRBV11-3 | CASSLGGEAETQYF | TGTGCCAGCAGCTTAGGGGGTGAGGCAGAGACCCAGTACTTC
NA | NA | TRBJ2-7 | TRBV19 | CASSSGRDYEQYF | TGTGCCAGTAGTTCGGGACGGGACTACGAGCAGTACTTC
NA | NA | TRBJ1-1 | TRBV11-2 | CASSRTLNTEAFF | TGTGCCAGCAGCCGGACACTGAACACTGAAGCTTTCTTT
once | NA | TRBJ1-2 | TRBV5-4 | CASSPGTARGYTF | TGTGCCAGCAGCCCCGGGACGGCCCGTGGCTACACCTTC
NA | NA | TRBJ2-3 | TRBV27 | CASSPPGSDTQYF | TGTGCCAGCAGTCCCCCTGGGTCAGATACGCAGTATTTT
NA | NA | TRBJ1-6 | TRBV9 | CASSVGGGGYSPLHF | TGTGCCAGCAGCGTAGGGGGAGGGGGTTATTCACCCCTCCACTTT
medium-sized | TRBD1 | TRBJ1-6 | TRBV2 | CASLEQGLSGSPLHF | TGTGCCAGCCTAGAACAGGGGTTAAGTGGTTCACCCCTCCACTTT
NA | NA | TRBJ1-2 | TRBV4-3 | CASSPGLVYGYTF | TGCGCCAGCAGCCCGGGGCTGGTCTATGGCTACACCTTC
few | NA | TRBJ2-2 | TRBV19 | CASSIGQNTGELFF | TGTGCCAGTAGTATCGGACAGAACACCGGGGAGCTGTTTTTT
NA | NA | TRBJ2-1 | TRBV6-5 | CASSYGRLNEQFF | TGTGCCAGCAGTTACGGGCGGCTCAATGAGCAGTTCTTC
NA | NA | TRBJ1-1 | TRBV5-5 | CASSPLRGLNTEAFF | TGTGCCAGCAGCCCCCTTAGAGGGCTGAACACTGAAGCTTTCTTT
NA | NA | TRBJ2-3 | TRBV27 | CASWGLHTDTQYF | TGTGCCAGCTGGGGGCTACACACAGATACGCAGTATTTT
NA | NA | TRBJ2-5 | TRBV7-8 | CASSLVRGFIGETQYF | TGTGCCAGCAGCTTAGTGAGGGGGTTTATCGGAGAGACCCAGTACTTC
NA | TRBD2 | TRBJ2-4 | TRBV27 | CASSPGGGLGNIQYF | TGTGCCAGCAGTCCCGGGGGGGGGCTCGGAAACATTCAGTACTTC
NA | NA | TRBJ1-1 | TRBV7-6 | CASSPFWQEATEAFF | TGTGCCAGCAGCCCTTTTTGGCAGGAGGCCACTGAAGCTTTCTTT
NA | TRBD1 | TRBJ1-4 | TRBV2 | CASSTGGGVNEKLFF | TGTGCCAGCAGCACAGGGGGCGGGGTCAATGAAAAACTGTTTTTT
NA | NA | TRBJ1-2 | TRBV5-6 | CASSSTGTTEGGYTF | TGTGCCAGCAGCTCAACCGGGACAACCGAAGGTGGCTACACCTTC
NA | NA | TRBJ1-4 | TRBV4-3 | CASSQDLGDEKLFF | TGCGCCAGCAGCCAAGACCTAGGGGATGAAAAACTGTTTTTT
NA | TRBD1 | TRBJ2-7 | TRBV10-3 | CAMGTDYEQYF | TGTGCCATGGGGACAGACTACGAGCAGTACTTC